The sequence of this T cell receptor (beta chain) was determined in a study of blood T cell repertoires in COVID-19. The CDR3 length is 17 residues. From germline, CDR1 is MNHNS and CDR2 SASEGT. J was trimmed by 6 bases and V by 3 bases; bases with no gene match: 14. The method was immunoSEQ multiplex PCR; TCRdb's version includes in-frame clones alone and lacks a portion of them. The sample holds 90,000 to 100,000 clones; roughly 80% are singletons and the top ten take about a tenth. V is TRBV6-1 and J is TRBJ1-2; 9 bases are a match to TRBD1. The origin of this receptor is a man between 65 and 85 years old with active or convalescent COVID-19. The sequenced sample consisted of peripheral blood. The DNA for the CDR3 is TGTGCCAGCAGTGATTGGGGACAGGGAGGGAATAAAGATGGCTACACCTTC. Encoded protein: CASSDWGQGGNKDGYTF.